This T cell receptor (beta chain) was found in a study of blood T cell repertoires in COVID-19. Study context: Material from acute and convalescent COVID-19 was sourced from the United States, Italy and Spain. T cells, B-cell-depleted T cells, or PBMCs provided the cDNA or gDNA that served as material.

Methods used by the authors: Reference gene primer amplification yielded estimated nucleated cell counts. Libraries were prepared by immunoSEQ multiplex PCR; TCRdb keeps only in-frame clonotypes and omits some of them. The D gene and trimming were derived from the DNA, and the V and J assignments and clone size from that table. The table shows fewer than 300,000 clones, with 82% occurring only once. The receptor was isolated from a woman aged 18-35 years with acute or convalescent COVID-19. The material sequenced was peripheral blood.

CDR3 sequence reads: CASSYRDRISGNTIYF. The CDR3 nucleotides read TGTGCCAGCAGCTATAGAGACAGAATCTCTGGAAACACCATATATTTT. The genes are TRBV28 and TRBJ1-3; D may be TRBD1 (5 bases). The germline V gene has CDR1 MDHEN and CDR2 SYDVKM. The CDR3 is 16 amino acids. Trimming stripped 6 bases from V and 0 bases from J, with 15 bases between.